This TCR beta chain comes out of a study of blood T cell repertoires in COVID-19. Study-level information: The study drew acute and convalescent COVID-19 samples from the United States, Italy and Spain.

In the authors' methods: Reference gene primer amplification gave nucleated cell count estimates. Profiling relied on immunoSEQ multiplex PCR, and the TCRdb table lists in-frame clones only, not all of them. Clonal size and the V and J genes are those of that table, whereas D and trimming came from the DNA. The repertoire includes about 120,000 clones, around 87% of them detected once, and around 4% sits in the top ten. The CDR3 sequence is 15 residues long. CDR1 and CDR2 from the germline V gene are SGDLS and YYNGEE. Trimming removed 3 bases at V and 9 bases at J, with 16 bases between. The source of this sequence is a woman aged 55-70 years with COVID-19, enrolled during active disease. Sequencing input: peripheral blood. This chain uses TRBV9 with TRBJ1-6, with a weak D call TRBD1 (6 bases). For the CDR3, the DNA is TGTGCCAGCAGCGGTATCAACAGGGAGAGTTCACCCCTCCACTTT. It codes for CASSGINRESSPLHF.